The table lists the clone carrying this T cell receptor beta chain with a few counts. CDR3 length: 14 amino acids. J gave up 6 bases and V 5 bases, and 6 bases lay outside the gene matches. These data are taken from a study of T-cell memory formation after mild COVID-19. TCRdb ran MiXCR on the 5' RACE reads and lists one entry per CDR3 protein. This sample has hundreds of thousands of distinct CDR3 sequences; roughly an eighth occur once, and the top ten carry about a fifth. This receptor was identified in a young man who had mild COVID-19 (a few samples of this study predate the infection). Cell type and time point are not known. The chain employs TRBV12-3 or TRBV12-4 and TRBJ2-2; 7 nucleotides align to TRBD1. Sequencing was carried out using PBMCs or a T cell subset sorted from them (not recorded which). The CDR3 reads CASSPTGVPGELFF. The CDR3 DNA sequence: TGTGCCAGCAGTCCTACAGGGGTACCCGGGGAGCTGTTTTTT.